This TCR beta chain was captured in a study of cytomegalovirus exposure and HLA in healthy donors. Study-wide findings and caveats: Cytomegalovirus association was assigned to approximately 160 TCR beta chains. TCR beta V segments were, for the most part, productive about 87% or about 30% of the time in an earlier analysis.

The CDR3 is 16 amino acids. Germline CDR1 reads SGHTA; CDR2 reads FQGTGA. V was clipped by 5 bases and J by 6 bases; unmatched bases: 12. The PCR was carried out with 60 Vbeta primers and 13 Jbeta primers. Original data processing: Counted up in a later analysis, unique TCR beta chains came to roughly 80 million, with about 9.9 million shared. Profiling relied on immunoSEQ multiplex PCR, and the TCRdb table lists in-frame clones only, not all of them. The D gene and trimming were derived from the DNA, and the V and J assignments and clone size from that table. The sample lists about 140,000 clones, roughly 79% occurring once. To note about this clone: Antigen specificity is unknown.

This chain uses TRBV7-3 with TRBJ2-1; 8 bases agree with TRBD2. The source material was PBMCs. The sequence derives from a woman aged 40 to 55 in good health and CMV-seronegative. The CDR3 DNA reads as TGTGCCAGCAGCCAGAGGAGCGGGAGTTTCTTCAATGAGCAGTTCTTC. Translating it yields CASSQRSGSFFNEQFF.